The clone carrying this TCR beta chain has more than one count but fewer than ten. What it recognizes is unknown. Template switching, a step in the protocol, added a universal primer site, and cDNA carried unique molecular identifiers. TCRdb re-derived calls from the 5' RACE reads in MiXCR, one entry per CDR3 protein. This table holds about 460,000 distinct CDR3 sequences, 14% found once. This sample was included in a study of identical twins. Overall study results and limits: In beta out-of-frame sequences, the excess sharing between twins was weaker. In drawing conclusions, the study used cross-sectional statistical analysis and did not follow the same donors.

These data were also reused for a study on yellow fever vaccine responses in identical twins. That report notes: Reportedly, the T cell response mounted by twins to vaccine seemed partly convergent, partly personalized.

The sequence was obtained from a woman between 18 and 29 years old in good health. The sequenced sample consisted of CD4+ T cells sorted from blood.

The CDR3 nucleotides read TGCGCCAGCAGCGGGGAATCCTACGAGCAGTACTTC. It specifies CASSGESYEQYF. The J gene is TRBJ2-7, the V gene TRBV5-1; no clear D. The CDR3 has 12 amino acids. V was shortened by 4 bases and J by 1 base, with 6 bases between the two germline ends. CDR1 and CDR2 (germline): SGHRS, YFSETQ.